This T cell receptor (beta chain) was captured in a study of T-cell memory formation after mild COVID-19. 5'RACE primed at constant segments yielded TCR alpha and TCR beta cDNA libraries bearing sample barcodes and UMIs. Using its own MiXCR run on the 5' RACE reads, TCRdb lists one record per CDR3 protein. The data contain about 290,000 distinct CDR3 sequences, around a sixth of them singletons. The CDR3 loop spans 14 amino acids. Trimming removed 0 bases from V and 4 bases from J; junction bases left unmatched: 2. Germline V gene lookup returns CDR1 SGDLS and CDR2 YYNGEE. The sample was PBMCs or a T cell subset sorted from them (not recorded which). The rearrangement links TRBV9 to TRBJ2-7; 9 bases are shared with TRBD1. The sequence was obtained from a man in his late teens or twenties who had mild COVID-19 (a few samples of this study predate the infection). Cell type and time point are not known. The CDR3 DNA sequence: TGTGCCAGCAGCGTAGGACAGGGGGTTTACGAGCAGTACTTC. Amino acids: CASSVGQGVYEQYF.